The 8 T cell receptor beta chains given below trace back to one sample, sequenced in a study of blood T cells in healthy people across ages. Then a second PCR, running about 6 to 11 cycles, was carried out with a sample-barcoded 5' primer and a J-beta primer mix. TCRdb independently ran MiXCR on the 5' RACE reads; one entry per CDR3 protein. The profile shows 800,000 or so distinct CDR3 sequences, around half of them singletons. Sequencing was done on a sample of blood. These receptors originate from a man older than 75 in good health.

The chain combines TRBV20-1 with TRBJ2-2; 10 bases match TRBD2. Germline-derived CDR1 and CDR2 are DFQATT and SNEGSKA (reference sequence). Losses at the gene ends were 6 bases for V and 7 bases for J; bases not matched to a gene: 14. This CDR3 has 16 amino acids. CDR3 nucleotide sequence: TGCAGTGCCACCGGGACTAGCGCCGAAAAAGGCGGGGAGCTGTTTTTT. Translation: CSATGTSAEKGGELFF.

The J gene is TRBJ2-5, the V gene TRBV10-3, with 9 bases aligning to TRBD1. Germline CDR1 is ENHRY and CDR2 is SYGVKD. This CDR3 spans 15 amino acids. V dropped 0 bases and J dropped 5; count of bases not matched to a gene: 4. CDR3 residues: CAISESTTGGETQYF. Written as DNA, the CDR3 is TGTGCCATCAGTGAGTCGACGACAGGGGGGGAGACCCAGTACTTC.

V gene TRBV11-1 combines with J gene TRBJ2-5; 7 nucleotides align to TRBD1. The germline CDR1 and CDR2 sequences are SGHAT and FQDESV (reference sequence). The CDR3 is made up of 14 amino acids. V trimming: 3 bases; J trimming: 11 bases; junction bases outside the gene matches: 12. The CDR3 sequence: CASSFQGGGDEQYF. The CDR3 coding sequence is TGTGCCAGCAGCTTTCAAGGGGGCGGCGATGAGCAGTACTTC.

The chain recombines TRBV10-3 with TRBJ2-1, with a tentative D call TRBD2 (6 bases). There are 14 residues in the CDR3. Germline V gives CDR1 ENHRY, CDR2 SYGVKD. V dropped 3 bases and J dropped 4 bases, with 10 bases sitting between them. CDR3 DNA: TGTGCCATCAGTGACCTAGGAGGGTACAATGAGCAGTTCTTC. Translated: CAISDLGGYNEQFF.

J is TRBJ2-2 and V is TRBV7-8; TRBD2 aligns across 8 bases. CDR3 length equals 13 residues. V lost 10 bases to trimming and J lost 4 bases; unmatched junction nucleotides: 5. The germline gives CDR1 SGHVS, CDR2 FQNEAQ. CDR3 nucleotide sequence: TGTGCCAACCGGGAGGGAAGCACCGGGGAGCTGTTTTTT. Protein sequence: CANREGSTGELFF.

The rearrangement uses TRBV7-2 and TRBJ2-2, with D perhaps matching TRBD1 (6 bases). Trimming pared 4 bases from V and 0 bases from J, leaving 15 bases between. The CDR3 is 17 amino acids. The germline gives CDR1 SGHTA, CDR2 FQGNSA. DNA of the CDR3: TGTGCCAGCAGCTATCTCCGGGACACCCCGAACACCGGGGAGCTGTTTTTT. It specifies CASSYLRDTPNTGELFF. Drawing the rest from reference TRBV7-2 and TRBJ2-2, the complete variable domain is GAGVSQSPSNKVTEKGKDVELRCDPISGHTALYWYRQSLGQGLEFLIYFQGNSAPDKSGLPSDRFSAERTGGSVSTLTIQRTQQEDSAVYLCASSYLRDTPNTGELFFGEGSRLTVL.

This CDR3 reads CASSYSGPLTYEQYF. The CDR3 DNA reads TGTGCCAGCAGTTACTCGGGGCCCTTAACCTACGAGCAGTACTTC. The chain employs TRBV6-5 and TRBJ2-7; TRBD1 is a possible D gene (5 bases). This CDR3 is built from 15 residues. V was pared by 0 bases and J by 2 bases, with 11 bases between. The V gene's germline CDR1 is MNHEY and CDR2 SVGAGI.

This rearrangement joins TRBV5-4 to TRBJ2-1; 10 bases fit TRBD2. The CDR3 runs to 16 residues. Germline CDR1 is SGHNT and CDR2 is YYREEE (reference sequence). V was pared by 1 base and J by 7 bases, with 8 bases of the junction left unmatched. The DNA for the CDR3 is TGTGCCAGCAGCTTGCTGGTAGCGGGAGGTTTTAATGAGCAGTTCTTC. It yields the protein CASSLLVAGGFNEQFF.